The 19 T cell receptor beta chains reported below all come from one sample, sequenced in a study of T cells in Graves' hyperthyroidism and ophthalmopathy. The investigators amplified TCR beta CDR3 regions from RNA transcripts. Initially, a first-round RT-PCR of the TCR CDR3 employed the HTBI primer set. TCRdb re-derived calls from the multiplex PCR reads in MiXCR, one entry per CDR3 protein. The table lists over 500,000 distinct CDR3 sequences, about 45% of them singletons, with about 45% in the top ten. The sample taken for sequencing was peripheral blood or thyroid tissue (not recorded which). The receptors stem from an adult woman with Graves' disease, either hyperthyroidism or ophthalmopathy (not recorded which).

The chain couples TRBV5-1 to TRBJ1-6; tentative D call: TRBD1 (5 bases). V lost 0 bases and J 7 bases, leaving 8 bases between the germline ends. The CDR3 is 14 residues long. Germline V gives CDR1 SGHRS, CDR2 YFSETQ. The CDR3 loop is CASSLGDPNSPLHF. CDR3 bases: TGCGCCAGCAGCTTGGGGGACCCCAATTCACCCCTCCACTTT.

This clonotype occurred many times. The J gene is TRBJ1-6, the V gene TRBV10-1, with D hard to call. The germline V gene has CDR1 WNHNN and CDR2 SYGVQD (reference sequence). V lost 4 bases to trimming and J lost 7 bases, with 8 bases between them. This CDR3 spans 13 amino acids. The CDR3 loop is CASSVTINSPLHF. The CDR3 DNA follows: TGCGCCAGCAGTGTAACGATAAATTCACCCCTCCACTTT.

There are many counts of this clonotype. The V call is TRBV10-2, the J call TRBJ2-7; the D is unclear. Germline CDR1 and CDR2: WSHSY and SAAADI. Trimming left V 2 bases short and J 5 bases short, with 10 bases between. This CDR3 comprises 13 residues. CDR3 in DNA: TGCGCCAGCAGTGAGCCTTATCGGCACGAGCAGTACTTC. This translates into CASSEPYRHEQYF.

The chain recombines TRBV9 with TRBJ1-6, with a possible D match to TRBD1 (6 bases). Germline assignment: CDR1 SGDLS and CDR2 YYNGEE. CDR3 length: 14 residues. Between the trimmed V and J ends, which lost 2 bases and 7 bases, there was a span of 10 bases. Here the CDR3 reads CASSVGQRNSPLHF. As DNA, the CDR3 is TGTGCCAGCAGCGTTGGACAGCGGAATTCACCCCTCCACTTT.

This clonotype was observed many times. This CDR3 is CAISLKGTGSSYEQYF. CDR3 bases: TGTGCCATCAGTTTGAAGGGAACGGGAAGCTCCTACGAGCAGTACTTC. The chain recombines TRBV10-3 with TRBJ2-7, with a weak D call TRBD2 (5 bases). The CDR3 extends over 16 amino acids. Germline lookup yields CDR1 ENHRY and CDR2 SYGVKD. The V gene lost 5 bases and the J gene lost 0 bases, with 17 bases spanning the gap.

This clonotype was observed many times. The chain combines TRBV29-1 with TRBJ1-2; D is undetermined. Trimming took 4 bases from V and 4 from J, leaving 13 bases between them. The CDR3 length is 13 residues. Germline-derived CDR1 and CDR2 are SQVTM and ANQGSEA. The CDR3 DNA sequence: TGCAGCGTTGGGACGGCGGAATCCTATGGCTACACCTTC. It specifies CSVGTAESYGYTF.

This clonotype was detected a few times. The CDR3 nucleotides read TGTGCCAGCAGTCCTACGCTCCATGGCTACACCTTC. Protein sequence: CASSPTLHGYTF. The J gene is TRBJ1-2, the V gene TRBV2; D call uncertain. The CDR3 has 12 residues. The germline gives CDR1 SNHLY, CDR2 FYNNEI. The V and J ends lost 5 bases and 6 bases respectively, with 10 bases between them.

This clonotype came up a few times. The chain uses TRBV25-1 and TRBJ1-1; TRBD1 might be the D (6 bases). V lost 1 base to trimming and J lost 4 bases, with 13 bases between them. The CDR3 is 15 residues long. Germline V lookup: CDR1 MGHDK, CDR2 SYGVNS. DNA of the CDR3: TGTGCCAGCAGTGAATTTGGGGGCTCGAGCACTGAAGCTTTCTTT. It is translated as CASSEFGGSSTEAFF.

This clonotype occurred many times. The rearrangement uses TRBV6-1 and TRBJ2-5; tentative D call: TRBD1 (6 bases). V was cut by 6 bases and J by 2 bases, with 13 bases left in between. Germline V gene data show CDR1 as MNHNS and CDR2 as SASEGT. The CDR3 is 14 residues long. The CDR3 DNA reads as TGTGCCAGCAGAAACAGGGTAGGGCAAGAGACCCAGTACTTC. Its protein is CASRNRVGQETQYF.

The V call is TRBV25-1, the J call TRBJ1-4; maybe TRBD1 (5 bases). This CDR3 is 19 amino acids long. Trimming left V 7 bases short and J 8 bases short, with 32 bases between. Germline V gene lookup returns CDR1 MGHDK and CDR2 SYGVNS. As DNA, the CDR3 is TGTGCCAGCAACCCCGGGGCCGGACCGGACGCCCCAACGGGGGAAAAACTGTTTTTT. Translating it yields CASNPGAGPDAPTGEKLFF. The complete variable domain, with remaining parts taken from reference TRBV25-1 and TRBJ1-4, reads EADIYQTPRYLVIGTGKKITLECSQTMGHDKMYWYQQDPGMELHLIHYSYGVNSTEKGDLSSESTVSRIRTEHFPLTLESARPSHTSQYLCASNPGAGPDAPTGEKLFFGSGTQLSVL.

This clonotype was detected only once. The rearrangement joins TRBV28 to TRBJ1-1; possibly TRBD1 for D (6 bases). The CDR3 totals 15 residues. The germline V gene has CDR1 MDHEN and CDR2 SYDVKM. Trimming cost V 6 bases and J 4 bases, with 18 bases left between them. The CDR3, as DNA: TGTGCCAGCAGAAGGACAGTTTCAATGAGCACTGAAGCTTTCTTT. As protein: CASRRTVSMSTEAFF.

This clonotype was picked up a small number of times. The CDR3 loop is CASSFYGATNEKLFF. In nucleotides, the CDR3 is TGTGCCAGCAGCTTCTATGGGGCAACTAATGAAAAACTGTTTTTT. The V and J genes are TRBV7-9 and TRBJ1-4; D unclear. Trimming left V 3 bases short and J 0 bases short, with 8 bases between. The germline gives CDR1 SEHNR, CDR2 FQNEAQ (reference sequence). CDR3 length: 15 amino acids.

With regard to this clonotype: One end of the junction varies from germline; a read error may be responsible. This chain connects TRBV20-1 to TRBJ1-2; the D is unclear. CDR3 size: 14 residues. Per the germline V gene, CDR1 is DFQATT and CDR2 is SNEGSKA (reference sequence). The CDR3 reads CSARGGGRNYGCTF. CDR3 bases: TGCAGTGCTAGGGGAGGAGGCCGGAACTATGGCTGCACCTTC.

V and J are TRBV7-8 and TRBJ1-2; 8 positions match TRBD1. Trimming at V came to 5 bases and at J to 0 bases, leaving 8 bases not matched to a gene. This CDR3 has 16 amino acids. The V gene's germline CDR1 is SGHVS and CDR2 FQNEAQ. The CDR3 DNA sequence: TGTGCCAGCAGCCTCAGGACAGGGATCACTAACTATGGCTACACCTTC. Translating gives CASSLRTGITNYGYTF.

This clonotype was recorded at least ten times. The chain is built from TRBV5-1 and TRBJ1-4; 7 bases agree with TRBD1. Germline V CDR1 and CDR2: SGHRS, YFSETQ. The CDR3 runs 15 residues. After removal of 2 bases from V and 0 bases from J, the junction contained 1 base not matched to a gene. CDR3 sequence reads: CASSFTGATNEKLFF. CDR3 sequence (DNA): TGCGCCAGCAGCTTCACAGGGGCAACTAATGAAAAACTGTTTTTT. Full variable domain (rest looked up from reference TRBV5-1 and TRBJ1-4): KAGVTQTPRYLIKTRGQQVTLSCSPISGHRSVSWYQQTPGQGLQFLFEYFSETQRNKGNFPGRFSGRQFSNSRSEMNVSTLELGDSALYLCASSFTGATNEKLFFGSGTQLSVL.

The V call is TRBV29-1, the J call TRBJ2-7; D uncertain. Between the trimmed V and J ends, which lost 8 bases and 3 bases, there was a span of 11 bases. This CDR3 has 11 amino acids. Germline CDR1 reads SQVTM; CDR2 reads ANQGSEA. The CDR3 DNA sequence: TGCAGCTTAGTAAGGGACTACGAGCAGTACTTC. This translates into CSLVRDYEQYF.

The V call is TRBV7-9, the J call TRBJ2-5, with TRBD2 identical over 12 bases. The CDR3 is 15 residues long. The J segment lost 1 base and the V segment lost 6 bases, leaving 3 bases of the junction unmatched. From germline, CDR1 is SEHNR and CDR2 FQNEAQ (reference sequence). CDR3 loop: CASRLAGGSQETQYF. The CDR3 region has the DNA TGTGCCAGCAGACTAGCGGGGGGTTCCCAAGAGACCCAGTACTTC.

This clonotype showed up many times. The chain recombines TRBV30 with TRBJ2-6; D might be TRBD1 or TRBD2, each matching 5 bases. This CDR3 spans 15 amino acids. V gave up 2 bases and J gave up 3 bases, with 11 bases separating them. The germline CDR1 and CDR2 sequences are GTSNPN and SVGIG (reference sequence). The CDR3 DNA reads TGTGCCTGGAGTCCGGGGCGCGGTGGGGCCAACGTCCTGACTTTC. Amino acid sequence: CAWSPGRGGANVLTF. The variable domain in full, with the rest retrieved from reference TRBV30 and TRBJ2-6, is SQTIHQWPATLVQPVGSPLSLECTVEGTSNPNLYWYRQAAGRGLQLLFYSVGIGQISSEVPQNLSASRPQDRQFILSSKKLLLSDSGFYLCAWSPGRGGANVLTFGAGSRLTVL.

In its sample, this clonotype was seen once. The J gene is TRBJ2-7, the V gene TRBV29-1; the D gene is possibly TRBD2 (6 bases). Trimming removed 1 base at V and 3 bases at J, with 13 bases between. Per germline, CDR1 SQVTM and CDR2 ANQGSEA. The CDR3 extends over 14 amino acids. CDR3 sequence (DNA): TGCAGCGTTGAAGTGCGGGGCAGTATCTACGAGCAGTACTTC. Translating gives CSVEVRGSIYEQYF.